Given below is one T cell receptor beta chain in context. Its antigen is still unknown. Trimming shortened V by 0 bases and J by 1 base, and 15 bases separated the two germline ends. CDR1 and CDR2 from the germline V gene are SGHVS and FQNEAQ. The CDR3 totals 17 residues. This record comes from a study of beta chain features in type 1 diabetes. Every bit of the isolated RNA underwent reverse transcription, so sequencing read expressed TCRB transcripts. TCRdb's table, derived via immunoSEQ multiplex PCR, lists solely in-frame clones and lacks some. The table shows roughly 700,000 clones, with 13% occurring only once. Findings and caveats of the study: Shorter TCRB CDR3s, moderately but significantly so, were found in Type 1 diabetes patients in all four CD4+ subsets.

This clonotype was obtained from a man younger than 35 with type 1 diabetes. The rearrangement joins TRBV7-8 to TRBJ1-1; D remains ambiguous. The material sequenced was naive CD4+ T cells from blood. CDR3 nucleotide sequence: TGTGCCAGCAGCTTAGCGCTCGGGTCGGTGGGGAACACTGAAGCTTTCTTT. It is translated as CASSLALGSVGNTEAFF.